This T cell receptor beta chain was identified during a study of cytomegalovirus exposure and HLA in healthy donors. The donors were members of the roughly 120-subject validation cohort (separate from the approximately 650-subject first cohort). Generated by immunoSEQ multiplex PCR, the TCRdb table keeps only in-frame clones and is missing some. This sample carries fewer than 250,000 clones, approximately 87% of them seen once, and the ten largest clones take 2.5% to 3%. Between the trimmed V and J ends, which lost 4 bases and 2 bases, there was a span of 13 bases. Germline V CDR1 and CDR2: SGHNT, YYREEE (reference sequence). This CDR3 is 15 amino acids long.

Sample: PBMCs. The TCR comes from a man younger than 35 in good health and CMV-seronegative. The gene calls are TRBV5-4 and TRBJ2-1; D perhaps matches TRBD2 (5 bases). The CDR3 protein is CASSDSGKPYNEQFF. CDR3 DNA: TGTGCCAGCAGCGATTCCGGGAAACCCTACAATGAGCAGTTCTTC.